These T cell receptor beta chains were read from a single sample in a study of cytomegalovirus exposure and HLA in healthy donors. The protocol was immunoSEQ multiplex PCR, while the TCRdb copy is restricted to in-frame clones and leaves out a portion. The sample carries roughly 330,000 clones, about nine tenths recorded once. Specimen: PBMCs. The source is a woman aged 25 to 39 in good health and CMV-seropositive. Each CDR3 is given with its conserved first and last residue. D genes are given only for firm matches. Only part of the rows carry a size: once, few, many, or a class if the clone is expanded.

clone_size: .; v_call: TRBV9; cdr3_length: 19; j_call: TRBJ1-2; d_call: .; cdr3_nt: TGTGCCAGCAGCGTAGAAGCGGACACAAACCTCAGGGATCATTATGGCTACACCTTC; cdr3_aa: CASSVEADTNLRDHYGYTF
clone_size: .; v_call: TRBV5-6; cdr3_length: 14; j_call: TRBJ1-3; d_call: .; cdr3_nt: TGTGCCAGCAGCTTGTGGGGGTCTGGAAACACCATATATTTT; cdr3_aa: CASSLWGSGNTIYF
clone_size: .; v_call: TRBV28; cdr3_length: 15; j_call: TRBJ1-1; d_call: TRBD1; cdr3_nt: TGTGCCAGCAGTCCCTCGACAGGGTCGAACACTGAAGCTTTCTTT; cdr3_aa: CASSPSTGSNTEAFF
clone_size: .; v_call: TRBV23-1; cdr3_length: 15; j_call: TRBJ2-7; d_call: TRBD1; cdr3_nt: TGCGCCAGCATCATTACGACAGGGAGCTCCTACGAGCAGTACTTC; cdr3_aa: CASIITTGSSYEQYF
clone_size: .; v_call: TRBV30; cdr3_length: 13; j_call: TRBJ1-1; d_call: .; cdr3_nt: TGTGCCTGGAGTGTAAGTGACAACACTGAAGCTTTCTTT; cdr3_aa: CAWSVSDNTEAFF
clone_size: .; v_call: TRBV30; cdr3_length: 15; j_call: TRBJ1-5; d_call: .; cdr3_nt: TGTGCCTGGAGGGCAGGTCCTTCGGGCAATCAGCCCCAGCATTTT; cdr3_aa: CAWRAGPSGNQPQHF
clone_size: .; v_call: TRBV18; cdr3_length: 12; j_call: TRBJ2-5; d_call: .; cdr3_nt: TGTGCCAGCTCACGTGGAAGGGAGACCCAGTACTTC; cdr3_aa: CASSRGRETQYF
clone_size: .; v_call: TRBV2; cdr3_length: 14; j_call: TRBJ1-3; d_call: TRBD1; cdr3_nt: TGTGCCAGTGAGGGGGCAATCGGTGGAAACACCATATATTTT; cdr3_aa: CASEGAIGGNTIYF
clone_size: .; v_call: TRBV2; cdr3_length: 12; j_call: TRBJ2-7; d_call: .; cdr3_nt: TGTGCCAGCAGTGGGGATTCCTACGAGCAGTACTTC; cdr3_aa: CASSGDSYEQYF
clone_size: .; v_call: TRBV19; cdr3_length: 15; j_call: TRBJ1-2; d_call: TRBD1; cdr3_nt: TGTGCCAGTAGTATGCTGGGACAGGGGGCACGAGGCTACACCTTC; cdr3_aa: CASSMLGQGARGYTF
clone_size: .; v_call: TRBV7-2; cdr3_length: 16; j_call: TRBJ2-7; d_call: TRBD2; cdr3_nt: TGTGCCAGCAGCTCCCCACCGGGACTAGCTATTTACGAGCAGTACTTC; cdr3_aa: CASSSPPGLAIYEQYF
clone_size: .; v_call: TRBV9; cdr3_length: 13; j_call: TRBJ2-1; d_call: .; cdr3_nt: TGTGCCAGCAGCGTAAGGGGCACCAATGAGCAGTTCTTC; cdr3_aa: CASSVRGTNEQFF
clone_size: .; v_call: TRBV27; cdr3_length: 17; j_call: TRBJ2-5; d_call: TRBD1; cdr3_nt: TGTGCCAGCAGTCCCACCGGACAGGGGGCTATTGGAGAGACCCAGTACTTC; cdr3_aa: CASSPTGQGAIGETQYF
clone_size: .; v_call: TRBV19; cdr3_length: 15; j_call: TRBJ1-2; d_call: .; cdr3_nt: TGTGCCAGTAGTATAGTTGGAGCAGCTAACTATGGCTACACCTTC; cdr3_aa: CASSIVGAANYGYTF
clone_size: .; v_call: TRBV15; cdr3_length: 16; j_call: TRBJ1-5; d_call: .; cdr3_nt: TGTGCCACCAGCCCCTATAGGGATCGGGACAATCAGCCCCAGCATTTT; cdr3_aa: CATSPYRDRDNQPQHF
clone_size: .; v_call: TRBV9; cdr3_length: 14; j_call: TRBJ2-7; d_call: .; cdr3_nt: TGTGCCAGCAGCCGAGATTTCGAACCCCACGAGCAGTACTTC; cdr3_aa: CASSRDFEPHEQYF
clone_size: .; v_call: TRBV7-9; cdr3_length: 14; j_call: TRBJ2-7; d_call: TRBD2; cdr3_nt: TGTGCCAGCAGCTTAGTGGAACTAGCGGCCGAGCAGTACTTC; cdr3_aa: CASSLVELAAEQYF
clone_size: .; v_call: TRBV7-6; cdr3_length: 15; j_call: TRBJ2-3; d_call: TRBD1; cdr3_nt: TGTGCCAGCAGCTCAACAGGGGGCACCACAGATACGCAGTATTTT; cdr3_aa: CASSSTGGTTDTQYF
clone_size: .; v_call: TRBV7-8; cdr3_length: 17; j_call: TRBJ2-1; d_call: .; cdr3_nt: TGTGCCAGCAGCTACCGCGACCCGGGACTCAGATACAATGAGCAGTTCTTC; cdr3_aa: CASSYRDPGLRYNEQFF
clone_size: .; v_call: TRBV6-4; cdr3_length: 15; j_call: TRBJ2-7; d_call: .; cdr3_nt: TGTGCCAGCAGTGATTGCCGGGACCTCCCATGCGAGCAGTACTTC; cdr3_aa: CASSDCRDLPCEQYF
clone_size: .; v_call: TRBV2; cdr3_length: 13; j_call: TRBJ2-1; d_call: TRBD1; cdr3_nt: TGTGCCAGCTCGGGACAGGGCTACAATGAGCAGTTCTTC; cdr3_aa: CASSGQGYNEQFF
clone_size: .; v_call: TRBV7-6; cdr3_length: 15; j_call: TRBJ2-7; d_call: TRBD2; cdr3_nt: TGTGCCAGCAGCGTGACCGGGACTACCATTGGCGAGCAGTACTTC; cdr3_aa: CASSVTGTTIGEQYF
clone_size: .; v_call: TRBV5-4; cdr3_length: 15; j_call: TRBJ2-7; d_call: TRBD2; cdr3_nt: TGTGCCAGCAGCTTGGCTAGCGGGACAACCTACGAGCAGTACTTC; cdr3_aa: CASSLASGTTYEQYF
clone_size: .; v_call: TRBV7-8; cdr3_length: 17; j_call: TRBJ2-1; d_call: TRBD2; cdr3_nt: TGTGCCAGCAGCCCCGCCGGGACTAGGTCCCCCTACAATGAGCAGTTCTTC; cdr3_aa: CASSPAGTRSPYNEQFF
clone_size: .; v_call: TRBV6-5; cdr3_length: 15; j_call: TRBJ2-7; d_call: TRBD2; cdr3_nt: TGTGCCAGCAGTTACGGGGCGGGAGGCTGGTACGAGCAGTACTTC; cdr3_aa: CASSYGAGGWYEQYF
clone_size: .; v_call: TRBV30; cdr3_length: 11; j_call: TRBJ1-1; d_call: .; cdr3_nt: TGTGCCTGGGGGATGAACACTGAAGCTTTCTTT; cdr3_aa: CAWGMNTEAFF
clone_size: many; v_call: TRBV4-3; cdr3_length: 18; j_call: TRBJ2-7; d_call: TRBD1; cdr3_nt: TGCGCCAGCAGCCGCCAGGCCTGGCCGGGACAGGGGGAACACGAGCAGTACTTC; cdr3_aa: CASSRQAWPGQGEHEQYF
clone_size: .; v_call: TRBV28; cdr3_length: 14; j_call: TRBJ2-1; d_call: TRBD1; cdr3_nt: TGTGCCAGCAGTTTACAGGGGGCGCGTAATGAGCAGTTCTTC; cdr3_aa: CASSLQGARNEQFF
clone_size: .; v_call: TRBV6-5; cdr3_length: 16; j_call: TRBJ2-2; d_call: .; cdr3_nt: TGTGCCAGCAGTTATTTACCACTTATGAACACCGGGGAGCTGTTTTTT; cdr3_aa: CASSYLPLMNTGELFF
clone_size: once; v_call: TRBV28; cdr3_length: 13; j_call: TRBJ2-1; d_call: TRBD1; cdr3_nt: TGTGCCAGCGGATATCAGGGGGTCAATGAGCAGTTCTTC; cdr3_aa: CASGYQGVNEQFF
clone_size: .; v_call: TRBV14; cdr3_length: 14; j_call: TRBJ1-2; d_call: .; cdr3_nt: TGTGCCAGCAGCCAAGGAATGGGGTTGCATGGCTACACCTTC; cdr3_aa: CASSQGMGLHGYTF
clone_size: .; v_call: TRBV6-5; cdr3_length: 15; j_call: TRBJ1-4; d_call: .; cdr3_nt: TGTGCCAGCAGGGCTCGGGGAGCAACTAATGAAAAACTGTTTTTT; cdr3_aa: CASRARGATNEKLFF